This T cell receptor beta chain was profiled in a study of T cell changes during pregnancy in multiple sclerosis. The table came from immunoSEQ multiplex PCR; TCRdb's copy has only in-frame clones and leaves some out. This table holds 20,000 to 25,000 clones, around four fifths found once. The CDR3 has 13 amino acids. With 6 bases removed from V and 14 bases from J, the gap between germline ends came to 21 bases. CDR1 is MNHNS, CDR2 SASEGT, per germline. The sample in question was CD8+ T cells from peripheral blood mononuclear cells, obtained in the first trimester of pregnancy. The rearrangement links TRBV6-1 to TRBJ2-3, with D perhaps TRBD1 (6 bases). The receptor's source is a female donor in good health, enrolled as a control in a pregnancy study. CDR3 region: CASRDGTTRLTYF. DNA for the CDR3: TGTGCCAGCAGGGACGGGACAACCCGTTTGACGTATTTT.